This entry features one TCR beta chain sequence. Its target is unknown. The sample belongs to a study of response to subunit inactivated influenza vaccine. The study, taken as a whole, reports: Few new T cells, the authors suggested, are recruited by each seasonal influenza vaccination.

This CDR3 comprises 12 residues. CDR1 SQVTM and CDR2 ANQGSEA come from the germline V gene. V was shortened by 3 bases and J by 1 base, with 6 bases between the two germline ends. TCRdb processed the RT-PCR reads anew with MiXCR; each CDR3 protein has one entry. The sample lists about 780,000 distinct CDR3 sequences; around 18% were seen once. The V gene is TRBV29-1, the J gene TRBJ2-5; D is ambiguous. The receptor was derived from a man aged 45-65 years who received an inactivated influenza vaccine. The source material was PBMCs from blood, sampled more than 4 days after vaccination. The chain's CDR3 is CSVDWPQETQYF. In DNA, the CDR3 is TGCAGCGTTGATTGGCCCCAAGAGACCCAGTACTTC.